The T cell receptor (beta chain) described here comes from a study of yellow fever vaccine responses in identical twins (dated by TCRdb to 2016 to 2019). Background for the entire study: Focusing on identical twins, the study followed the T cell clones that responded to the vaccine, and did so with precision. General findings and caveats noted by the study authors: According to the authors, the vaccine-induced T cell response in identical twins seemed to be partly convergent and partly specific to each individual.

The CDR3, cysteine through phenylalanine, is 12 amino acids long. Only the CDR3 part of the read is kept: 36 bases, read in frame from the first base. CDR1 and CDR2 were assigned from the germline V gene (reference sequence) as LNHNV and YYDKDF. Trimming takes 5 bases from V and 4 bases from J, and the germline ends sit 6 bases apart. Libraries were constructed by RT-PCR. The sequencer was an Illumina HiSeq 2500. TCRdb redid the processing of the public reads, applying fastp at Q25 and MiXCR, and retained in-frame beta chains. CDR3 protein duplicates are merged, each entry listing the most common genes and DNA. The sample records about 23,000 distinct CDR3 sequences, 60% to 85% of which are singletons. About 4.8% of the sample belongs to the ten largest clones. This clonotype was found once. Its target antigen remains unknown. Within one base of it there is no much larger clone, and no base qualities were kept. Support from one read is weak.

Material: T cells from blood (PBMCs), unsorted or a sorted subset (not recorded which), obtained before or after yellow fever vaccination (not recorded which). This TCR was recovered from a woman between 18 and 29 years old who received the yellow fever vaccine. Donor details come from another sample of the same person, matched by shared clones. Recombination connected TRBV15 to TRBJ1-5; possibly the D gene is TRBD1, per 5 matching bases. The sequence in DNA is TGTGCCACCAGCTCAGGGAATCAGCCCCAGCATTTT. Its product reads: CATSSGNQPQHF.